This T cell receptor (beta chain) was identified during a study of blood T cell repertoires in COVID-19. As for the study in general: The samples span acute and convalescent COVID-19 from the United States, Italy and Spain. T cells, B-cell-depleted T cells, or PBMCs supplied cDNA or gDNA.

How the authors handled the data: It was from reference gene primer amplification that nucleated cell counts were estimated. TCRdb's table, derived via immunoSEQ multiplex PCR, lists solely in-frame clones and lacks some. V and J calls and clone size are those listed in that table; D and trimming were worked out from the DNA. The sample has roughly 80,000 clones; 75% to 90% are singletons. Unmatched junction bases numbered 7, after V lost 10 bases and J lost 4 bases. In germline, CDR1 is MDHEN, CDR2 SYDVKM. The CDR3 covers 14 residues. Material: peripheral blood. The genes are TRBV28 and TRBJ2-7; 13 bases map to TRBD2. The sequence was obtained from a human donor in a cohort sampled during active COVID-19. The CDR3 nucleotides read TGTGCCATCCGGACTAGCGGGAGTGTGTACGAGCAGTACTTC. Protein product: CAIRTSGSVYEQYF.